The 13 T cell receptor beta chains listed next were all sequenced from one sample in a study of T cell changes during pregnancy in multiple sclerosis. This table comes from immunoSEQ multiplex PCR, and its TCRdb copy is limited to in-frame clones, with some not included. The repertoire includes 70,000 to 75,000 clones, roughly 92% of them detected once, and about 2.2% sits in the top ten. This material consisted of peripheral blood, taken before pregnancy. The origin of the receptors is a female donor with multiple sclerosis, enrolled in a pregnancy study.

The chain carries TRBV6-5 and TRBJ2-1; maybe TRBD2 (5 bases). CDR3 length equals 14 residues. V dropped 6 bases and J dropped 1 base, with 10 bases sitting between them. CDR1 MNHEY and CDR2 SVGAGI come from the germline V gene. The CDR3 nucleotides are TGTGCCAGCAGCCCCGGGATGTCCTACAATGAGCAGTTCTTC. Amino acid sequence: CASSPGMSYNEQFF.

This chain joins TRBV29-1 and TRBJ2-7, with D possibly TRBD1 on 6 matching bases. Germline V gene data show CDR1 as SQVTM and CDR2 as ANQGSEA. This CDR3 region has 14 residues. Trimming stripped 5 bases from V and 2 bases from J, with 16 bases between. The chain's CDR3 is CSVRTGISTYEQYF. The CDR3 DNA reads TGCAGCGTTCGTACAGGGATATCCACCTACGAGCAGTACTTC.

This rearrangement joins TRBV4-2 to TRBJ1-4; 7 positions agree with TRBD1. Germline V gene sequence: CDR1 LGHNA, CDR2 YNFKEQ. The CDR3 extends over 17 amino acids. V trimming: 1 base; J trimming: 5 bases; junction bases outside the gene matches: 10. The CDR3 nucleotides read TGTGCCAGCAGCCAAGTCGTCCCGGGACAGAAAAATGAAAAACTGTTTTTT. Its protein product is CASSQVVPGQKNEKLFF.

This clone showed up just once. CDR3 residues: CAISDPDSGKGGNTIYF. The CDR3 DNA sequence: TGTGCCATCAGTGACCCGGACAGCGGAAAGGGTGGAAACACCATATATTTT. This chain connects TRBV10-3 to TRBJ1-3; tentatively, D is TRBD1 (6 bases). Between the trimmed V and J ends, which lost 3 bases and 3 bases, there was a span of 18 bases. Looked up from germline, CDR1 is ENHRY and CDR2 is SYGVKD. The CDR3 consists of 17 residues.

The chain uses TRBV5-5 and TRBJ2-1, with D possibly TRBD2 on 6 matching bases. Between the trimmed V and J ends, which lost 0 bases and 2 bases, there was a span of 6 bases. Germline assignment: CDR1 SGHKS and CDR2 YYEKEE (reference sequence). This CDR3 has 14 residues. CDR3 in amino acids: CASSLGGAYNEQFF. The CDR3 bases are TGTGCCAGCAGCTTGGGGGGGGCCTACAATGAGCAGTTCTTC.

V usage is TRBV18 and J usage is TRBJ1-5, with D hard to call. Germline V gives CDR1 KGHSH, CDR2 LQKENI. The CDR3 contains 14 residues. V dropped 5 bases and J dropped 2 bases, with 10 bases sitting between them. CDR3 amino acids: CASSEGWGNQPQHF. In DNA, the CDR3 is TGTGCCAGCTCAGAGGGTTGGGGCAATCAGCCCCAGCATTTT.

The CDR3 loop is CASSTLRDRSIYTF. The CDR3 coding sequence is TGTGCCAGCAGTACCCTACGGGACAGGTCAATCTACACCTTC. V is TRBV2 and J is TRBJ1-2, with 8 bases lining up with TRBD1. The V segment lost 5 bases and the J segment 10 bases; nucleotides outside the gene matches: 12. Germline assignment: CDR1 SNHLY and CDR2 FYNNEI. This CDR3 is built from 14 residues. Combining the CDR3 with reference TRBV2 and TRBJ1-2 gives the whole variable domain EPEVTQTPSHQVTQMGQEVILRCVPISNHLYFYWYRQILGQKVEFLVSFYNNEISEKSEIFDDQFSVERPDGSNFTLKIRSTKLEDSAMYFCASSTLRDRSIYTFGSGTRLTVV.

This sequence joins TRBV5-4 and TRBJ2-7; 13 bases are shared with TRBD2. CDR3 length: 15 residues. Germline V CDR1 and CDR2: SGHNT, YYREEE (reference sequence). With 4 bases clipped from V and 5 bases from J, the junction kept 6 bases outside the gene matches. The chain's CDR3 is CASSVRTSGRDEQYF. The CDR3 region has the DNA TGTGCCAGCAGCGTTAGGACTAGCGGGAGAGACGAGCAGTACTTC.

V is TRBV7-6 and J is TRBJ2-3; D ambiguous. The CDR3 extends over 15 amino acids. Between the trimmed V and J ends, which lost 1 base and 2 bases, there was a span of 10 bases. The V gene's germline CDR1 is SGHVS and CDR2 FNYEAQ. In nucleotides, the CDR3 is TGTGCCAGCAGCTTAGGTAACAGTGTCACAGATACGCAGTATTTT. It translates to CASSLGNSVTDTQYF.

The chain carries TRBV19 and TRBJ1-5, with TRBD1 matching 7 bases. The CDR3 covers 13 residues. J gave up 2 bases and V 9 bases, and 4 bases lay outside the gene matches. In germline, CDR1 is LNHDA, CDR2 SQIVND (reference sequence). CDR3 sequence reads: CARAGQGNQPQHF. CDR3 bases: TGTGCCAGGGCAGGACAGGGCAATCAGCCCCAGCATTTT.

J is TRBJ1-1 and V is TRBV7-2; weak D call: TRBD1 (6 bases). Trimming cost V 6 bases and J 4 bases, with 15 bases left between them. In germline, CDR1 is SGHTA, CDR2 FQGNSA. CDR3 size: 14 residues. As DNA, the CDR3 is TGTGCCAGCAGGGAGGGGGGGGCCGGCACTGAAGCTTTCTTT. This encodes CASREGGAGTEAFF.

The gene calls are TRBV19 and TRBJ2-1; the D gene is possibly TRBD1 (6 bases). With 6 bases removed from V and 1 base from J, the gap between germline ends came to 13 bases. The CDR3 runs 15 residues. Germline V lookup: CDR1 LNHDA, CDR2 SQIVND (reference sequence). CDR3 DNA: TGTGCCAGTAGCATGCTGGGGGCTTCCTACAATGAGCAGTTCTTC. This translates into CASSMLGASYNEQFF.

The chain uses TRBV11-3 and TRBJ1-1; D remains ambiguous. V was pared by 2 bases and J by 5 bases, with 9 bases between. Germline CDR1 SGHNT, CDR2 YENEEA. The CDR3 consists of 13 residues. The CDR3 nucleotides are TGTGCCAGCAGCTTAACGAGGGTAACTGAAGCTTTCTTT. It codes for CASSLTRVTEAFF.